This passage covers 27 T cell receptor beta chains from one sample sequenced in a study of blood T cell repertoires in COVID-19 (dated by TCRdb to 2018 to 2020). Preparation of the library involved the immunoSEQ multiplex PCR assay. Not all clones reach the TCRdb copy of this immuneACCESS table, which keeps in-frame sequences only. Checked studies attribute under half of the gap to unresolved V genes and leave the rest unexplained. This sample comprises 70,000 to 90,000 clones, around 86% of them detected only once. Of the sample, under 4.5% falls within the top ten clones. Sequenced sample: peripheral blood. The receptors originated from a man between 60 and 75 years old with acute or convalescent COVID-19.

V and J are TRBV11-3 and TRBJ1-1, with D uncertain. V lost 5 bases and J 1 base, leaving 11 bases between the germline ends. The CDR3 covers 14 residues. Germline-derived CDR1 and CDR2 are SGHNT and YENEEA. The CDR3 DNA sequence: TGTGCCAGCAGCCGAGAGGGAGAGAACACTGAAGCTTTCTTT. As protein: CASSREGENTEAFF.

This clone is deemed medium-sized. The gene calls are TRBV25-1 and TRBJ2-7; D may be TRBD1 (6 bases). The V end lost 4 bases, the J end lost 3 bases, and 13 bases lay between the germline ends. The CDR3 sequence is 14 residues long. In germline, CDR1 is MGHDK, CDR2 SYGVNS. The CDR3, as DNA: TGTGCCAGCAGTGGCCAGAGGGGGTTCTACGAGCAGTACTTC. This codes for CASSGQRGFYEQYF.

The chain is built from TRBV4-1 and TRBJ2-3; 10 bases align to TRBD2. The V segment lost 2 bases and the J segment 1 base; nucleotides outside the gene matches: 3. This CDR3 has 16 residues. Per germline, CDR1 MGHRA and CDR2 YSYEKL. The chain's CDR3 is CASSQPLAGGTDTQYF. The CDR3 DNA reads TGCGCCAGCAGCCAACCTCTAGCGGGGGGCACAGATACGCAGTATTTT.

V gene TRBV20-1 combines with J gene TRBJ2-5; D uncertain. CDR1 is DFQATT and CDR2 is SNEGSKA in the germline V gene (reference sequence). CDR3 length: 13 residues. With 3 bases removed from V and 2 bases from J, the gap between germline ends came to 10 bases. Here the CDR3 reads CSASTVQQETQYF. The CDR3 DNA follows: TGCAGTGCTAGTACAGTCCAACAAGAGACCCAGTACTTC.

The rearrangement links TRBV6-6 to TRBJ2-1, with D uncertain. The CDR3 consists of 15 residues. The germline V gene has CDR1 MNHNY and CDR2 SVGAGI (reference sequence). The V end lost 6 bases, the J end lost 0 bases, and 12 bases lay between the germline ends. The CDR3 loop is CASRYDTLSYNEQFF. In DNA form, the CDR3 reads TGTGCCAGCAGATATGACACACTCTCCTACAATGAGCAGTTCTTC.

The chain joins TRBV7-2 to TRBJ1-6, with a possible D match to TRBD1 (5 bases). The CDR3 is 15 residues long. CDR1 and CDR2 (germline): SGHTA, FQGNSA. Deletions cut 1 base from V and 7 bases from J, with 11 bases between. As DNA, the CDR3 is TGTGCCAGCAGCTTAGGGCAGGGTGAGAATTCACCCCTCCACTTT. Translating it yields CASSLGQGENSPLHF. The complete variable domain, with remaining parts taken from reference TRBV7-2 and TRBJ1-6, reads GAGVSQSPSNKVTEKGKDVELRCDPISGHTALYWYRQSLGQGLEFLIYFQGNSAPDKSGLPSDRFSAERTGGSVSTLTIQRTQQEDSAVYLCASSLGQGENSPLHFGNGTRLTVT.

The J gene is TRBJ1-1, the V gene TRBV19; D ambiguous. V gave up 7 bases and J gave up 2 bases, with 8 bases separating them. The CDR3 is 12 residues long. Germline lookup yields CDR1 LNHDA and CDR2 SQIVND (reference sequence). The CDR3 DNA is TGTGCCAGTATGAGGTTTAACACTGAAGCTTTCTTT. This translates into CASMRFNTEAFF.

This chain links TRBV5-1 with TRBJ2-3; D is perhaps TRBD2 (5 bases). Germline assignment: CDR1 SGHRS and CDR2 YFSETQ. Trimming pared 6 bases from V and 3 bases from J, leaving 14 bases between. The CDR3 consists of 14 residues. Here the CDR3 DNA reads TGCGCCAGCAAGGACTCCGGGATAACAGATACGCAGTATTTT. Translation: CASKDSGITDTQYF.

V usage is TRBV29-1 and J usage is TRBJ2-6; the match to TRBD1 covers 8 bases. The junction had 5 bases not matched to a gene; V was cut back by 7 bases and J by 0 bases. The germline V gene has CDR1 SQVTM and CDR2 ANQGSEA. This CDR3 is built from 15 residues. The CDR3 is CSAGQGTSGANVLTF. The CDR3 DNA is TGCAGCGCCGGACAGGGTACCTCTGGGGCCAACGTCCTGACTTTC.

This sequence joins TRBV5-1 and TRBJ2-7; 7 nucleotides match TRBD1. CDR1 SGHRS and CDR2 YFSETQ come from the germline V gene. The CDR3 runs 15 residues. The J segment lost 3 bases and the V segment lost 0 bases, leaving 6 bases of the junction unmatched. The CDR3 DNA reads TGCGCCAGCAGCTTGGGGACAGGCCCCGGCTACGAGCAGTACTTC. Translating gives CASSLGTGPGYEQYF.

This chain connects TRBV12-3 or TRBV12-4 to TRBJ1-5, with unresolved D. The CDR3 covers 13 residues. V lost 5 bases and J 4 bases, leaving 9 bases between the germline ends. Here the CDR3 reads CASSRSENQPQHF. CDR3 in DNA: TGTGCCAGCAGTCGAAGCGAGAATCAGCCCCAGCATTTT.

This clone was observed a few times. This chain joins TRBV6-1 and TRBJ1-5; D gene unclear. Trimming took off 0 bases at V and 5 bases at J, with 5 bases between the two ends. Germline CDR1 is MNHNS and CDR2 is SASEGT. There are 13 residues in the CDR3. The CDR3 nucleotides are TGTGCCAGCAGTGAAGCGAGGGATCAGCCCCAGCATTTT. Protein product: CASSEARDQPQHF.

This chain uses TRBV5-1 with TRBJ2-7, with D possibly TRBD2 on 5 matching bases. Germline V gene sequence: CDR1 SGHRS, CDR2 YFSETQ. CDR3 length: 13 residues. V was cut by 2 bases and J by 4 bases, with 10 bases left in between. The CDR3 DNA reads as TGCGCCAGCAGCTTCTCCCCGGGGTACGAGCAGTACTTC. Its protein product is CASSFSPGYEQYF.

The rearrangement links TRBV29-1 to TRBJ2-2, with 9 nucleotides matching TRBD2. The CDR3 covers 14 residues. Germline values: CDR1 SQVTM, CDR2 ANQGSEA. V lost 5 bases, J lost 5 bases, and 6 bases stayed unmatched. CDR3 sequence (DNA): TGCAGCGTTTTAGCGGGAGTCGGGACCGGGGAGCTGTTTTTT. As protein: CSVLAGVGTGELFF.

The chain combines TRBV6-5 with TRBJ2-2, with 9 positions matching TRBD2. CDR3 length equals 15 residues. Germline V gives CDR1 MNHEY, CDR2 SVGAGI. Trimming cost V 5 bases and J 7 bases; bases outside gene matches: 8. The CDR3 sequence is CASSLSGRSGGELFF. As DNA, the CDR3 is TGTGCCAGCAGTCTTAGCGGGAGATCCGGCGGGGAGCTGTTTTTT.

In this sample, this clone turned up once. The genes are TRBV7-8 and TRBJ2-3, with 12 bases that match TRBD2. The CDR3 consists of 16 residues. In germline, CDR1 is SGHVS, CDR2 FQNEAQ. J gave up 8 bases and V 4 bases, and 10 bases lay outside the gene matches. The CDR3 sequence: CASSSRRLAGEGTQYF. In DNA form, the CDR3 reads TGTGCCAGCAGCTCTCGACGACTAGCGGGAGAGGGTACGCAGTATTTT.

This clone was seen more than once but under ten times. This rearrangement joins TRBV7-2 to TRBJ2-1; D possibly corresponds to TRBD2 (7 bases). Trimming stripped 4 bases from V and 4 bases from J, with 17 bases between. The germline V gene has CDR1 SGHTA and CDR2 FQGNSA. This CDR3 has 16 amino acids. The CDR3 DNA sequence: TGTGCCAGCAGCTCACAGGGAGGGGGTGGATACAATGAGCAGTTCTTC. This encodes CASSSQGGGGYNEQFF.

J is TRBJ2-7 and V is TRBV5-5, with 13 positions matching TRBD2. CDR3 size: 17 residues. In germline, CDR1 is SGHKS, CDR2 YYEKEE (reference sequence). Unmatched junction bases numbered 6, after V lost 0 bases and J lost 3 bases. CDR3 nucleotide sequence: TGTGCCAGCAGCTTGGTAGGGGGACTAGCGGGATTCTACGAGCAGTACTTC. Amino acids: CASSLVGGLAGFYEQYF.

DNA of the CDR3: TGTGCTAGTGGTCCCCCCAGAGGAAGCTCCTACAATGAGCAGTTCTTC. Its translation is CASGPPRGSSYNEQFF. V gene TRBV12-5 combines with J gene TRBJ2-1; D gene ambiguous. V lost 5 bases and J 0 bases, leaving 14 bases between the germline ends. This CDR3 has 16 residues. The V gene's germline CDR1 is LGHNT and CDR2 FRNRAP.

The chain combines TRBV19 with TRBJ2-2; D unclear. Trimming removed 4 bases from V and 1 base from J, with 13 bases in between. Germline V gene sequence: CDR1 LNHDA, CDR2 SQIVND (reference sequence). This CDR3 region has 16 residues. The CDR3 DNA reads as TGTGCCAGTAGTACCCGACCTGACTTGAACACCGGGGAGCTGTTTTTT. Translated: CASSTRPDLNTGELFF.

This chain joins TRBV6-5 and TRBJ1-6; D ambiguous. The length of the CDR3 is 14 residues. Looked up from germline, CDR1 is MNHEY and CDR2 is SVGAGI. V dropped 4 bases and J dropped 7 bases, with 11 bases sitting between them. CDR3 nucleotides: TGTGCCAGCAGTTGGACTGGTTGGAATTCACCCCTCCACTTT. Its protein product is CASSWTGWNSPLHF.

The V gene is TRBV7-2, the J gene TRBJ2-2, with 8 bases matching TRBD2. The CDR3 covers 16 residues. V trimming: 2 bases; J trimming: 4 bases; junction bases outside the gene matches: 6. Germline V gene lookup returns CDR1 SGHTA and CDR2 FQGNSA. CDR3 amino acids: CASSLRGGVLTGELFF. DNA for the CDR3: TGTGCCAGCAGCTTACGGGGGGGCGTTCTCACCGGGGAGCTGTTTTTT. Supplemented by reference TRBV7-2 and TRBJ2-2, the full variable domain reads GAGVSQSPSNKVTEKGKDVELRCDPISGHTALYWYRQSLGQGLEFLIYFQGNSAPDKSGLPSDRFSAERTGGSVSTLTIQRTQQEDSAVYLCASSLRGGVLTGELFFGEGSRLTVL.

The CDR3 nucleotides are TGTGCCATCAGCAGGACAGGGGGTCCACTGAACACTGAAGCTTTCTTT. It is translated as CAISRTGGPLNTEAFF. The chain recombines TRBV10-3 with TRBJ1-1, with 10 nucleotides matching TRBD1. From germline, CDR1 is ENHRY and CDR2 SYGVKD. This CDR3 is built from 16 residues. V was clipped by 6 bases and J by 0 bases; unmatched bases: 7.

This clone was recorded only once. This sequence joins TRBV7-7 and TRBJ2-7; D not resolved. V lost 1 base and J lost 4, with 14 bases in between. The germline V gene encodes CDR1 SSHAT and CDR2 FNYEAQ (reference sequence). The CDR3 extends over 15 amino acids. As DNA, the CDR3 is TGTGCCAGCAGCTTAGGCACCCCTGGGCGATACGAGCAGTACTTC. It translates to CASSLGTPGRYEQYF.

V usage is TRBV19 and J usage is TRBJ1-2; D is unresolved. Trimming removed 3 bases at V and 4 bases at J, with 9 bases between. Germline lookup yields CDR1 LNHDA and CDR2 SQIVND (reference sequence). CDR3 size: 13 residues. The CDR3 region has the DNA TGTGCCAGTAGTATCCGCGGATCCTATGGCTACACCTTC. It specifies CASSIRGSYGYTF.

The V and J genes are TRBV20-1 and TRBJ2-7; 8 positions agree with TRBD1. Trimming removed 3 bases from V and 2 bases from J; junction bases left unmatched: 6. The CDR3 is 14 amino acids. CDR1 and CDR2 (germline): DFQATT, SNEGSKA (reference sequence). The CDR3 region has the DNA TGCAGTGCTAGTCAGGGGGCCGGGACCTACGAGCAGTACTTC. It specifies CSASQGAGTYEQYF.

The V and J genes are TRBV6-4 and TRBJ2-3; 10 bases map to TRBD2. Germline CDR1 and CDR2: MRHNA and SNTAGT. The CDR3 is 16 amino acids. J gave up 6 bases and V 5 bases, and 11 bases lay outside the gene matches. The CDR3: CASSLTAGGPRDTQYF. For the CDR3, the DNA is TGTGCCAGCAGTCTTACAGCGGGGGGGCCAAGGGATACGCAGTATTTT.